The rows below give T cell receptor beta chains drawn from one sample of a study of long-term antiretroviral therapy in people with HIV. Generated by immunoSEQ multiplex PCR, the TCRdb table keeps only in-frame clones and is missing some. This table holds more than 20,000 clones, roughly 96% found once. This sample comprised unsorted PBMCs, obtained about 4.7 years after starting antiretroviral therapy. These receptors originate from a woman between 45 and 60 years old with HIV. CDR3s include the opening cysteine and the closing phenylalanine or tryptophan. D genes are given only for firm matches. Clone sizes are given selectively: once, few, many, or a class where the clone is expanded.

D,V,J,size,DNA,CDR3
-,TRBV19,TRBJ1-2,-,TGTGCCAGTAGTACCCCCCGGCAGGTCAGGGCCTATGGCTACACCTTC,CASSTPRQVRAYGYTF
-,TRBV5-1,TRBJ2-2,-,TGCGCCAGCAGCGGGCAGATGAACACCGGGGAGCTGTTTTTT,CASSGQMNTGELFF
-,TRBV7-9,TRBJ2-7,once,TGTGCCAGCAGCTTTGGGGGGTCCTACGAGCAGTACTTC,CASSFGGSYEQYF
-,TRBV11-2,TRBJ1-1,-,TGTGCCAGCAGCCTTAGTCCCGCCTCGGCCGAAGCTTTCTTT,CASSLSPASAEAFF
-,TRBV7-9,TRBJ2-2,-,TGTGCCAGCAGCTCCCAGGGGAACACCGGGGAGCTGTTTTTT,CASSSQGNTGELFF
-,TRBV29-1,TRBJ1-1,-,TGCAGCGTATCGGACACCAACCAGAACACTGAAGCTTTCTTT,CSVSDTNQNTEAFF
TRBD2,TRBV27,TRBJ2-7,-,TGTGCCAGCAGTTTATGGGAGGGGACGGAGGAGCAGTACTTC,CASSLWEGTEEQYF
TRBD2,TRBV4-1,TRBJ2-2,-,TGCGCCAGCAGCCAAGATAAGCTAGCGGGAGTGCCCGGGGAGCTGTTTTTT,CASSQDKLAGVPGELFF
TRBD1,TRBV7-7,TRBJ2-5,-,TGTGCCAGCAGTCCGGACAGGGAGACCCAGTACTTC,CASSPDRETQYF
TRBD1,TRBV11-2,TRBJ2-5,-,TGTGCCAGCAGCCGTCCAGACTACAGGGGGAAAGAGACCCAGTACTTC,CASSRPDYRGKETQYF
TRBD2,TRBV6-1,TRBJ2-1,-,TGTGCCAGCAGTGTTCAAGCGGGAGACAATGAGCAGTTCTTC,CASSVQAGDNEQFF
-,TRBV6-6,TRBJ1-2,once,TGTGCCAGCAGTCCCGGACTACGGGGGACGCCTTATGGCTACACCTTC,CASSPGLRGTPYGYTF
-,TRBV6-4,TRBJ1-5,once,TGTGCCAGCAGTAAATGGGGGATGGAGAGCAATCAGCCCCAGCATTTT,CASSKWGMESNQPQHF
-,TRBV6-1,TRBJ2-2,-,TGTGCCAGCAGGTCCCGGGGGGAGCTGTTTTTT,CASRSRGELFF
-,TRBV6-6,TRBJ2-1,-,TGTGCCAGCAGCTCAAATGACAATGAGCAGTTCTTC,CASSSNDNEQFF
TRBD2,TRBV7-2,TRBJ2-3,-,TGTGCCAGCAGCGCGACTAGCGGGAGGGCAGATACGCAGTATTTT,CASSATSGRADTQYF
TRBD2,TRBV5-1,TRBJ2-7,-,TGCGCCAGCAGCTTTAGCGGGAGTAGCTACGAGCAGTACTTC,CASSFSGSSYEQYF
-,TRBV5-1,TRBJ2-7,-,TGCGCCAGCAGCTTGGAGGGCAGTCGCTCCTACGAGCAGTACTTC,CASSLEGSRSYEQYF
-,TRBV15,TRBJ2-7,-,TGTGCCACCAGCAGAGATTTCGGCAGGTCCTACGAGCAGTACTTC,CATSRDFGRSYEQYF
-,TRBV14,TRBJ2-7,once,TGTGCCAGCAGCCAAGGTTACGAGCAGTACTTC,CASSQGYEQYF
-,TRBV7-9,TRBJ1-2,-,TGTGCCAGCAGCTTAGAGGTCCGCTATGGCTACACCTTC,CASSLEVRYGYTF
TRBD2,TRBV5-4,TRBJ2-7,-,TGTGCCAGCAGCCCTAGCCCGCCCGGTAGCGGGGCGAGGGAGCAGTACTTC,CASSPSPPGSGAREQYF
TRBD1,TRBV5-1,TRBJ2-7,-,TGCGCCAGCAGCCGAGAGACCATGGGACAGCTACTACCCTACGAGCAGTACTTC,CASSRETMGQLLPYEQYF
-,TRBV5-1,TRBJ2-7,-,TGCGCCAGCAGCTTGGCAGGGGGAGGCCACGAGCAGTACTTC,CASSLAGGGHEQYF
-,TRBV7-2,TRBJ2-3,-,TGTGCCAGCAGCTTAGTCCCGCTCCTTAGCACAGATACGCAGTATTTT,CASSLVPLLSTDTQYF
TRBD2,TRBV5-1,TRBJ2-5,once,TGCGCCAGCAGTCAAGGACTAGCCGCGGTTGATGAGACCCAGTACTTC,CASSQGLAAVDETQYF
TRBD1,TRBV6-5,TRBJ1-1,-,TGTGCCAGCAGTAATGGACAGGGGATGGCTTTCTTT,CASSNGQGMAFF
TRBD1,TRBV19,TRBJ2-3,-,TGTGCCAGTAGCCCCGGGACAGTTTATACGCAGTATTTT,CASSPGTVYTQYF
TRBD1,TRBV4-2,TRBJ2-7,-,TGTGCCAGCAGCCAAGGGACAGGGTTCTACTACGAGCAGTACTTC,CASSQGTGFYYEQYF
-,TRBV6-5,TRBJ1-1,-,TGTGCCAGCAGTTTCAATGTGAGAACTGAAGCTTTCTTT,CASSFNVRTEAFF
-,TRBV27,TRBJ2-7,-,TGTGCCAGCAGTTTTCTGCCGAGGGGCTACGAGCAGTACTTC,CASSFLPRGYEQYF
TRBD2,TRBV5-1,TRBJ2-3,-,TGCGCCAGCAGTTCTAGCGGGAGGTCTGCAGATACGCAGTATTTT,CASSSSGRSADTQYF
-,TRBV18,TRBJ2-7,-,TGTGCCAGCTCAGCACAGGGCCATTCCTACGAGCAGTACTTC,CASSAQGHSYEQYF
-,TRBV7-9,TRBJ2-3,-,TGTGCCAGCAGCTTAGGGGTAGGTCGGGATATGTCCACAGATACGCAGTATTTT,CASSLGVGRDMSTDTQYF
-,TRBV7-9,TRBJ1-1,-,TGTGCCAGCGGGTGGAACAATGTGAACACTGAAGCTTTCTTT,CASGWNNVNTEAFF
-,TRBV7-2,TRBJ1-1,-,TGTGCCAGCAGCTTAAGGGATCAGAGCACTGAAGCTTTCTTT,CASSLRDQSTEAFF
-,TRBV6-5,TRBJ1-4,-,TGTGCCAGCAGTTACGAGCCGACGACTCAAGGGGGTATGTTTTTT,CASSYEPTTQGGMFF
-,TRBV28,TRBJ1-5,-,TGTGCCAGCAACCGGCAGGGGTTCGGCAATCAGCCCCAGCATTTT,CASNRQGFGNQPQHF
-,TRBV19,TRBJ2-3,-,TGTGCCAGTAGTAAGAGGGAGGACCCAGATACGCAGTATTTT,CASSKREDPDTQYF
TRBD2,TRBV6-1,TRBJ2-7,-,TGTGCCAGCAGCGAAGGGACTAGCAGCCACTACGAGCAGTACTTC,CASSEGTSSHYEQYF
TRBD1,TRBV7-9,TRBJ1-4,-,TGTGCCAGCAGATCTGACAGGGTTGAAAAACTGTTTTTT,CASRSDRVEKLFF
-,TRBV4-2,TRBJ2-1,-,TGTGCCAGCAGCCAAGAAGGGGCAGGTTACAATGAGCAGTTCTTC,CASSQEGAGYNEQFF
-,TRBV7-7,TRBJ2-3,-,TGTGCCAGCAGCCCGACAGGAGGACTAGATACGCAGTATTTT,CASSPTGGLDTQYF
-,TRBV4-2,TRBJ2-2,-,TGTGCCAGCAGCCTTACACTTACCTCGGGGAACACCGGGGAGCTGTTTTTT,CASSLTLTSGNTGELFF
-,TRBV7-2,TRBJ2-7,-,TGTGCCAGCAGCCAACCGGGACTTTCGCTCGAGCAGTACTTC,CASSQPGLSLEQYF
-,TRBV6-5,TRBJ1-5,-,TGTGCCAGCAGTTACTCGGGGATCGGTGGGGACCAGCCCCAGCATTTT,CASSYSGIGGDQPQHF
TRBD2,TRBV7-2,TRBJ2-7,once,TGTGCCAGCAGCCAAGCTAGCGGGAGTTACTACGAGCAGTACTTC,CASSQASGSYYEQYF
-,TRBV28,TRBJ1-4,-,TGTGCCAGCAGTTTGCGTGATGAAAAACTGTTTTTT,CASSLRDEKLFF
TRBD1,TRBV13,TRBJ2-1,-,TGTGCCAGCATCCATGCCCGGGACAGGGGGAACAATGAGCAGTTCTTC,CASIHARDRGNNEQFF
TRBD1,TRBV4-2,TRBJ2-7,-,TGTGCCAGCAGCGCCCGACAGGGGTCCTCCTACGAGCAGTACTTC,CASSARQGSSYEQYF
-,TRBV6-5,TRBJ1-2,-,TGTGCCAGCAGGGCACCGGGAAACGCGGGCTACACCTTC,CASRAPGNAGYTF
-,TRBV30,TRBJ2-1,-,TGTGCCTGGAGTTTGGGAGGTGAGCAGTTCTTC,CAWSLGGEQFF
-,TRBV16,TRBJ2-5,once,TGTGCCAGCAGCCTCCAAGAGACCCAGTACTTC,CASSLQETQYF
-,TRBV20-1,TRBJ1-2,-,TGCAGTGCGGGGAGCGGCTATGGCTACACCTTC,CSAGSGYGYTF
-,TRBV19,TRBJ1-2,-,TGTGCCAGTAGCAAGGTTCAGGCAGGGTCGGCGACAAGTGGCTACACCTTC,CASSKVQAGSATSGYTF
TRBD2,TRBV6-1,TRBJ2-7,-,TGTGCCAGCAGCGAAGGGACTAGCAGCCACTACGAGCAGTACTTC,CASSEGTSSHYEQYF
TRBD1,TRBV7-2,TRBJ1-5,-,TGTGCCTGCAGACAGGGGGCGGGTCAGCCCCAGCATTTT,CACRQGAGQPQHF
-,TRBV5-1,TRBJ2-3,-,TGCGCCAGCAGCGTGGACGATGCCACAGATACGCAGTATTTT,CASSVDDATDTQYF
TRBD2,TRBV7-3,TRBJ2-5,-,TGTGCCAGCAGCTTCACTAGCGGAGAGACCCAGTACTTC,CASSFTSGETQYF
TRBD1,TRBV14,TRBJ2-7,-,TGTGCCAGCAGCCAAGGTCCAAAGGGGACAGTAGGTCACGAGCAGTACTTC,CASSQGPKGTVGHEQYF